The 20 T cell receptor beta chains presented below share a single source sample, sequenced in a study of T-cell reconstitution after alpha-beta-depleted transplantation in children. Construction of the TCRbeta library involved unique molecular identifiers. TCRdb passed the PCR reads through MiXCR, listing each CDR3 protein once. The sample records a few hundred thousand distinct CDR3 sequences, 20% to 30% being singletons. The sequencing used PBMCs, collected before TCRalphabeta/CD19-depleted stem cell transplant. Source of these receptors: a boy in the first two years of life with Wiskott-Aldrich syndrome, due to receive a stem cell transplant.

V usage is TRBV10-3 and J usage is TRBJ2-1; tentatively, D is TRBD2 (5 bases). The CDR3 contains 13 residues. The germline V and J ends were trimmed by 7 bases and 8 bases, with 15 bases remaining between them. Germline V gene data show CDR1 as ENHRY and CDR2 as SYGVKD. The CDR3 spells CAITRTGLDEQFF. The CDR3 region has the DNA TGTGCCATCACCCGGACTGGCCTGGATGAGCAGTTCTTC.

V and J are TRBV5-1 and TRBJ2-7; TRBD2 might be the D (6 bases). Germline V gene lookup returns CDR1 SGHRS and CDR2 YFSETQ. The V gene lost 5 bases and the J gene lost 2 bases, with 17 bases spanning the gap. This CDR3 spans 15 amino acids. In nucleotides, the CDR3 is TGCGCCAGCAGTCGTTGGGCGGGACCGACCTACGAGCAGTACTTC. Protein product: CASSRWAGPTYEQYF.

This clonotype occurred a few times. The chain is built from TRBV19 and TRBJ1-2; D ambiguous. CDR3 length: 14 amino acids. Trimming pared 3 bases from V and 8 bases from J, leaving 16 bases between. Germline CDR1 is LNHDA and CDR2 is SQIVND (reference sequence). This CDR3 reads CASSIRRTPTGYTF. CDR3 sequence (DNA): TGTGCCAGTAGTATCCGACGGACGCCGACGGGCTACACCTTC.

The V call is TRBV4-1, the J call TRBJ2-1; TRBD1 matches at 10 bases. This CDR3 contains 13 residues. Losses at the gene ends were 4 bases for V and 9 bases for J; bases not matched to a gene: 3. CDR1 and CDR2 (germline): MGHRA, YSYEKL. CDR3 amino acids: CASSPTGGSEQFF. CDR3 sequence (DNA): TGCGCCAGCAGCCCGACAGGGGGCAGTGAGCAGTTCTTC.

This clonotype was seen a handful of times. The genes are TRBV5-1 and TRBJ2-2, with unresolved D. The ends were cut back, 4 bases at V and 2 bases at J, with 9 bases in the middle. This CDR3 contains 14 residues. Germline loops: CDR1 SGHRS, CDR2 YFSETQ. In nucleotides, the CDR3 is TGCGCCAGCAGCCCGGTCGGAAACACCGGGGAGCTGTTTTTT. This gives the protein CASSPVGNTGELFF.

A few counts support this clonotype. The gene calls are TRBV11-2 and TRBJ2-5; 14 bases line up with TRBD2. This CDR3 contains 16 residues. The V gene end was trimmed by 1 base and the J gene end by 6 bases; junction bases not matched to a gene: 4. Germline loops: CDR1 SGHAT, CDR2 FQNNGV. CDR3 DNA sequence: TGTGCCAGCAGCTTAGGGACTAGCGGGAGGCGGAAGACCCAGTACTTC. Its translation: CASSLGTSGRRKTQYF.

V usage is TRBV20-1 and J usage is TRBJ2-7; weak D call: TRBD1 (6 bases). Germline lookup yields CDR1 DFQATT and CDR2 SNEGSKA (reference sequence). The CDR3 is made up of 13 amino acids. V lost 5 bases and J lost 5, with 16 bases in between. As DNA, the CDR3 is TGCAGTGCTGTCCGAGGGACATCCCACGAGCAGTACTTC. It yields the protein CSAVRGTSHEQYF.

In its sample, this clonotype was seen a few times. The chain recombines TRBV24-1 with TRBJ2-1; 11 bases align to TRBD1. The CDR3 is 16 amino acids. Germline V gene lookup returns CDR1 KGHDR and CDR2 SFDVKD. V trimming: 5 bases; J trimming: 8 bases; junction bases outside the gene matches: 10. The CDR3 DNA reads as TGTGCCACCAGTGTACCTCGGACAGGGGGCGCGGATGAGCAGTTCTTC. It translates to CATSVPRTGGADEQFF.

The chain links TRBV4-1 to TRBJ1-2, with unresolved D. CDR3 length: 13 amino acids. The V gene lost 2 bases and the J gene lost 3 bases, with 7 bases spanning the gap. The germline V gene encodes CDR1 MGHRA and CDR2 YSYEKL. CDR3 in DNA: TGCGCCAGCAGCCAAATCGGGGACTATGGCTACACCTTC. Translated, it gives CASSQIGDYGYTF.

This clonotype was observed a few times. The chain joins TRBV9 to TRBJ2-1; D gene uncertain. The CDR3 contains 12 residues. Germline V gene sequence: CDR1 SGDLS, CDR2 YYNGEE. V was trimmed by 3 bases and J by 7 bases, leaving 8 bases between them. CDR3 loop: CASSALGNEQFF. The CDR3 nucleotides read TGTGCCAGCAGCGCCCTTGGGAATGAGCAGTTCTTC. The whole variable domain, remainder taken from reference TRBV9 and TRBJ2-1, is DSGVTQTPKHLITATGQRVTLRCSPRSGDLSVYWYQQSLDQGLQFLIQYYNGEERAKGNILERFSAQQFPDLHSELNLSSLELGDSALYFCASSALGNEQFFGPGTRLTVL.

The sample holds a few counts of this clonotype. The CDR3, as DNA: TGCGCCAGCAGCTCGGAGGGCGGGAGAGCCTACAATGAGCAGTTCTTC. Translation: CASSSEGGRAYNEQFF. V and J are TRBV5-1 and TRBJ2-1, with 7 nucleotides matching TRBD2. The V gene's germline CDR1 is SGHRS and CDR2 YFSETQ. V dropped 3 bases and J dropped 2; count of bases not matched to a gene: 8. The length of the CDR3 is 16 residues.

The genes are TRBV6-1 and TRBJ2-2, with D maybe TRBD2 (6 bases). The V gene lost 6 bases and the J gene lost 4 bases, with 18 bases spanning the gap. The CDR3 extends over 16 amino acids. Germline V gene data show CDR1 as MNHNS and CDR2 as SASEGT. CDR3 sequence reads: CASSSVVLAITGELFF. The CDR3 DNA follows: TGTGCCAGCAGCTCGGTCGTCCTAGCGATCACCGGGGAGCTGTTTTTT.

The chain is built from TRBV29-1 and TRBJ1-1, with 8 positions matching TRBD1. The CDR3 consists of 14 residues. V lost 4 bases, J lost 4 bases, and 8 bases stayed unmatched. CDR1 is SQVTM and CDR2 is ANQGSEA in the germline V gene. CDR3 DNA: TGCAGCGTTGGCCGGGACAGGCGGACCACTGAAGCTTTCTTT. Its protein is CSVGRDRRTTEAFF.

This chain joins TRBV5-1 and TRBJ2-3, with a possible D match to TRBD1 (5 bases). There are 12 residues in the CDR3. The ends were cut back, 4 bases at V and 5 bases at J, with 8 bases in the middle. CDR1 and CDR2 (germline): SGHRS, YFSETQ. The CDR3 DNA is TGCGCCAGCAGCCCCCAGGGAGATACGCAGTATTTT. Residues: CASSPQGDTQYF.

This clonotype came up a few times. The chain is built from TRBV3-1 and TRBJ1-1; TRBD1 might be the D (6 bases). Germline CDR1 and CDR2: LGHDT and YNNKEL (reference sequence). The CDR3 contains 14 residues. The germline V and J ends were trimmed by 5 bases and 4 bases, with 14 bases remaining between them. The CDR3 region has the DNA TGTGCCAGCAGCTTCGAGGGAGGGGGCACTGAAGCTTTCTTT. As protein: CASSFEGGGTEAFF. The whole variable domain, remainder taken from reference TRBV3-1 and TRBJ1-1, is DTAVSQTPKYLVTQMGNDKSIKCEQNLGHDTMYWYKQDSKKFLKIMFSYNNKELIINETVPNRFSPKSPDKAHLNLHINSLELGDSAVYFCASSFEGGGTEAFFGQGTRLTVV.

The chain combines TRBV27 with TRBJ1-4; the match to TRBD1 covers 9 bases. The CDR3 loop spans 15 amino acids. Germline lookup yields CDR1 MNHEY and CDR2 SMNVEV (reference sequence). The junction had 9 bases not matched to a gene; V was cut back by 6 bases and J by 7 bases. The chain's CDR3 is CASSPGTGLSEKLFF. The DNA for the CDR3 is TGTGCCAGCAGCCCCGGGACAGGGTTGAGTGAAAAACTGTTTTTT.

This clonotype was observed a single time. The chain is built from TRBV5-1 and TRBJ2-3; 10 nucleotides line up with TRBD1. CDR1 is SGHRS, CDR2 YFSETQ, per germline. Trimming removed 4 bases from V and 4 bases from J; junction bases left unmatched: 12. This CDR3 has 17 residues. Written as DNA, the CDR3 is TGCGCCAGCAGCGCTACCGACAGGGGGCAAGGTTCAGATACGCAGTATTTT. Translated, it gives CASSATDRGQGSDTQYF.

This clonotype was counted only a few times. The CDR3 DNA sequence: TGTGCCAGCAGCTTAGCGGCAGGGGAGTTGAACATTCAGTACTTC. As protein: CASSLAAGELNIQYF. The V call is TRBV7-9, the J call TRBJ2-4, with a weak D call TRBD1 (6 bases). The CDR3 sequence is 15 residues long. Germline CDR1 SEHNR, CDR2 FQNEAQ (reference sequence). V lost 0 bases and J 7 bases, leaving 13 bases between the germline ends. Full variable domain (rest looked up from reference TRBV7-9 and TRBJ2-4): DTGVSQNPRHKITKRGQNVTFRCDPISEHNRLYWYRQTLGQGPEFLTYFQNEAQLEKSRLLSDRFSAERPKGSFSTLEIQRTEQGDSAMYLCASSLAAGELNIQYFGAGTRLSVL.

The chain joins TRBV20-1 to TRBJ2-3; D is unresolved. The ends were cut back, 0 bases at V and 5 bases at J, with 6 bases in the middle. Germline loops: CDR1 DFQATT, CDR2 SNEGSKA (reference sequence). There are 12 residues in the CDR3. CDR3 DNA: TGCAGTGCTAGAGATCACCTAGATACGCAGTATTTT. Translating gives CSARDHLDTQYF.

This clonotype was seen a handful of times. The rearrangement links TRBV7-9 to TRBJ1-2, with 8 positions matching TRBD1. J was trimmed by 4 bases and V by 1 base; bases with no gene match: 2. This CDR3 has 14 residues. Germline V CDR1 and CDR2: SEHNR, FQNEAQ (reference sequence). The DNA for the CDR3 is TGTGCCAGCAGCTTAGATACAGGGGGCTATGGCTACACCTTC. It codes for CASSLDTGGYGYTF.